This T cell receptor beta chain derives from a study of blood T cell repertoires in COVID-19 (TCRdb year 2020). In the study overall: Collaborator samples came from the United States, Italy and Spain and covered acute and convalescent phases of COVID-19. The material from the prospective study consisted of cDNA or gDNA derived from T cells, B-cell-depleted T cells, or PBMCs. Deeply sampled blood TCRbeta repertoires from subjects exposed to, actively infected with, or recovered from COVID-19 were included in the dataset. The repertoires were made available in a free public database intended to serve as a resource for research on the immune response to SARS-CoV-2. Samples were obtained from the ongoing ImmuneRACE study (first 160 participants) and from some 1,200 subjects provided by 6 global collaborators. The sample metadata nearly always contained a de-identified subject ID, COVID-19 status, age in years and sex. Where available, HLA class I and class II types were obtained from metadata supplied by the sample provider rather than from assay-based typing. Findings and caveats that apply to the study as a whole: Clinical and demographic metadata were provided uncurated, with the amount varying by source and participant.

This clone was counted between two and nine times. Its antigen is unknown. No base-level quality is on record; no much larger clone is a single base apart. Based on the germline V gene (reference sequence), the CDR1 and CDR2 sequences are MNHEY and SMNVEV. Inclusive of the bounding cysteine and phenylalanine, the CDR3 is 18 residues long. Only CDR3 DNA is held: 54 bases, read in frame from base 1. For this chain, trimming is 2 bases at the V end and 2 bases at the J end, and the number of junction bases without a gene match is 12. The immunoSEQ Assay, a bias-controlled multiplex PCR, was used to amplify TCRbeta CDR3 regions from genomic DNA. The study's processing was this. Nucleated cell counts per sample were estimated from amplification of reference gene primers within the assay. To quantify the absolute abundance of each unique TCRbeta CDR3 rearrangement, sequence reads were collapsed and filtered. For each sample, productive Simpson clonality was calculated as the square root of Simpson's diversity index across productive rearrangements. Sourced from immuneACCESS, this table was stored by TCRdb with only in-frame sequences that have V and J called. A share of the clones is absent; for the studies checked, an unresolved V gene accounts for under half, and the remainder has no known explanation. D and trimming come from the DNA, and the V and J calls and clone size come from that table. The sample records 160,000 or so clones, 70% to 90% of which are singletons. The ten largest clones represent 5.4% of the sample.

One collaborating source in Seattle enrolled patients during active infection and followed them longitudinally through the course of disease. Each collaborating institution followed its own protocols to collect whole blood in K2EDTA tubes. For TCRbeta analysis, collaborators shipped samples as frozen whole blood, isolated PBMCs, or DNA extracted from either of those sample types. This receptor chain uses TRBV27 and TRBJ2-3, with 8 bases matching TRBD2. The clonotype was recovered from a woman aged 45-65 years with COVID-19, enrolled during active disease. The sequenced sample consisted of peripheral blood. The CDR3 region reads CASSLGVGRGGFTDTQYF. The DNA is as follows: TGTGCCAGCAGTTTAGGGGTCGGGCGCGGGGGGTTCACAGATACGCAGTATTTT.